Each of the 19 T cell receptor beta chains below was sequenced from the same sample in a study of blood T cell repertoires in COVID-19 (dated by TCRdb to between 2020 and 2021). To prepare the library, the immunoSEQ multiplex PCR assay was applied. The table was pulled from immuneACCESS by TCRdb, which kept in-frame rearrangements only. Such tables lose some clones; where checked, under half of the loss comes from unresolved V genes, and the rest has no known cause. The sample data list 260,000 or so clones, and 80% to 90% of these were observed just once. Of the sample, about 2.5% is held by the ten largest clones. The sequenced sample was PBMCs or T cells enriched from blood (not recorded which). These TCRs come from a woman in her thirties with acute COVID-19.

The rearrangement uses TRBV10-2 and TRBJ1-1; D gene ambiguous. V gave up 6 bases and J gave up 3 bases, with 11 bases separating them. This CDR3 has 13 residues. The germline V gene has CDR1 WSHSY and CDR2 SAAADI. CDR3 in amino acids: CASSRNRDTEAFF. The CDR3 DNA sequence: TGCGCCAGCAGCCGAAATCGGGACACTGAAGCTTTCTTT.

The J gene is TRBJ1-1, the V gene TRBV10-3; 9 bases map to TRBD1. Germline CDR1 and CDR2: ENHRY and SYGVKD. V lost 8 bases to trimming and J lost 3 bases; unmatched junction nucleotides: 10. The CDR3 is 15 residues long. The CDR3, as DNA: TGTGCCATCCGGGACAGGGTCGCCCCGGACACTGAAGCTTTCTTT. This translates into CAIRDRVAPDTEAFF.

The J gene is TRBJ1-3, the V gene TRBV5-4; D possibly corresponds to TRBD1 (5 bases). Germline lookup yields CDR1 SGHNT and CDR2 YYREEE (reference sequence). CDR3 length: 15 amino acids. Trimming stripped 6 bases from V and 0 bases from J, with 13 bases between. CDR3 sequence: CASTPWGDSGNTIYF. For the CDR3, the DNA is TGTGCCAGCACCCCCTGGGGGGACTCTGGAAACACCATATATTTT.

V usage is TRBV6-4 and J usage is TRBJ1-5; D is perhaps TRBD1 (5 bases). V lost 6 bases and J lost 5, with 11 bases in between. The CDR3 is 13 residues long. The germline V gene has CDR1 MRHNA and CDR2 SNTAGT. The CDR3 is CASSSGSDQPQHF. CDR3 DNA sequence: TGTGCCAGCAGCTCAGGGTCGGATCAGCCCCAGCATTTT.

The chain is built from TRBV28 and TRBJ1-6; D is ambiguous. The CDR3 length is 14 residues. Trimming shortened V by 2 bases and J by 10 bases, and 12 bases separated the two germline ends. Germline assignment: CDR1 MDHEN and CDR2 SYDVKM. The CDR3 sequence: CASSLNGNGSPLHF. The CDR3 nucleotides read TGTGCCAGCAGTTTAAACGGGAATGGATCACCCCTCCACTTT.

The rearrangement links TRBV5-4 to TRBJ1-2, with TRBD1 matching over 8 bases. V lost 4 bases and J lost 5; bases outside the gene matches: 13. The CDR3 consists of 16 residues. Germline V CDR1 and CDR2: SGHNT, YYREEE (reference sequence). The CDR3 reads CASSHPSGTGSYGYTF. DNA for the CDR3: TGTGCCAGCAGCCATCCCTCCGGGACAGGATCTTATGGCTACACCTTC.

The chain is built from TRBV2 and TRBJ1-6, with a weak D call TRBD1 (6 bases). The CDR3 contains 22 residues. V was shortened by 7 bases and J by 0 bases, with 31 bases between the two germline ends. The germline V gene encodes CDR1 SNHLY and CDR2 FYNNEI. The CDR3 DNA reads TGTGCCAGCAACCGTCTGACAGGTGGTCCACCGATCCGAGCCTCCTATAATTCACCCCTCCACTTT. Residues: CASNRLTGGPPIRASYNSPLHF.

This clone was recorded many times. This chain links TRBV6-4 with TRBJ2-3, with 9 bases fitting TRBD2. V trimming: 2 bases; J trimming: 4 bases; junction bases outside the gene matches: 4. CDR3 size: 15 residues. The germline V gene encodes CDR1 MRHNA and CDR2 SNTAGT. CDR3 in DNA: TGTGCCAGCAGTGACGGAGGCGGGGGGGCAGATACGCAGTATTTT. The encoded protein is CASSDGGGGADTQYF.

This chain uses TRBV7-8 with TRBJ1-1; D is perhaps TRBD1 (5 bases). The CDR3 spans 16 residues. Looked up from germline, CDR1 is SGHVS and CDR2 is FQNEAQ. V lost 3 bases to trimming and J lost 6 bases, with 20 bases between them. CDR3 coding DNA: TGTGCCAGCAGCTTCCGTGAAGGGGTGGGGAAATCTGAAGCTTTCTTT. This gives the protein CASSFREGVGKSEAFF.

This sequence joins TRBV7-9 and TRBJ2-2, with TRBD2 matching 10 bases. The CDR3 extends over 16 amino acids. Germline trimming cut 4 bases from V and 3 bases from J; bases unmatched to any gene: 5. Germline CDR1 is SEHNR and CDR2 is FQNEAQ (reference sequence). The CDR3 nucleotides read TGTGCCAGCAGCTCTCTAGCGGGGGACTACACCGGGGAGCTGTTTTTT. Protein sequence: CASSSLAGDYTGELFF. Full variable domain (remainder filled in from reference TRBV7-9 and TRBJ2-2): DTGVSQNPRHKITKRGQNVTFRCDPISEHNRLYWYRQTLGQGPEFLTYFQNEAQLEKSRLLSDRFSAERPKGSFSTLEIQRTEQGDSAMYLCASSSLAGDYTGELFFGEGSRLTVL.

V and J are TRBV7-2 and TRBJ1-1; unclear D gene. CDR3 length equals 13 residues. Trimming left V 5 bases short and J 0 bases short, with 7 bases between. The germline V gene encodes CDR1 SGHTA and CDR2 FQGNSA. CDR3 DNA: TGTGCCAGCAGCGTCGACATGAACACTGAAGCTTTCTTT. Protein: CASSVDMNTEAFF.

In DNA, the CDR3 is TGTGCCAGCAGCCCCGGGGATGGAGCACAAGAGACCCAGTACTTC. It specifies CASSPGDGAQETQYF. This sequence joins TRBV11-3 and TRBJ2-5; tentatively, D is TRBD2 (5 bases). CDR3 length: 15 amino acids. V dropped 5 bases and J dropped 2 bases, with 15 bases sitting between them. Germline assignment: CDR1 SGHNT and CDR2 YENEEA.

In nucleotides, the CDR3 is TGTGCCAGCAGTGAAGGCAGGGCATCTAGGAATGAGCAGTTCTTC. It specifies CASSEGRASRNEQFF. The chain is built from TRBV2 and TRBJ2-1, with D possibly TRBD1 on 5 matching bases. Germline V CDR1 and CDR2: SNHLY, FYNNEI. The CDR3 covers 15 residues. The V and J ends lost 1 base and 7 bases respectively, with 14 bases between them.

As concerns this clone: This CDR3 is also generated by other DNA sequences in the sample. The CDR3, as DNA: TGTGCCAGCTCACCATCACAGGGCAATCAGCCCCAGCATTTT. Amino acids: CASSPSQGNQPQHF. The J gene is TRBJ1-5, the V gene TRBV18; tentative D call: TRBD1 (5 bases). With 2 bases removed from V and 2 bases from J, the gap between germline ends came to 7 bases. This CDR3 is 14 amino acids long. CDR1 is KGHSH, CDR2 LQKENI, per germline.

CDR3 loop: CASSRGGGMRETQYF. As DNA, the CDR3 is TGTGCCAGCAGTCGCGGGGGGGGTATGAGGGAGACCCAGTACTTC. The rearrangement joins TRBV11-2 to TRBJ2-5; 9 bases agree with TRBD2. CDR3 length: 15 residues. V lost 6 bases and J lost 5; bases outside the gene matches: 10. Looked up from germline, CDR1 is SGHAT and CDR2 is FQNNGV.

This clone was seen a single time. The chain links TRBV4-2 to TRBJ2-1, with TRBD2 as a possible D gene (6 bases). Germline V gene lookup returns CDR1 LGHNA and CDR2 YNFKEQ. The CDR3 runs 15 residues. Between the trimmed V and J ends, which lost 1 base and 4 bases, there was a span of 11 bases. The CDR3 loop is CASSQGRDGYNEQFF. The DNA for the CDR3 is TGTGCCAGCAGCCAAGGGAGGGACGGGTACAATGAGCAGTTCTTC.

V is TRBV29-1 and J is TRBJ2-2; D perhaps matches TRBD2 (5 bases). Per the germline V gene, CDR1 is SQVTM and CDR2 is ANQGSEA. Trimming removed 4 bases from V and 6 bases from J, with 6 bases in between. The CDR3 extends over 11 amino acids. DNA of the CDR3: TGCAGCGTTGGGGAGTCCGGGGAGCTGTTTTTT. Translated, it gives CSVGESGELFF.

The V gene is TRBV12-5, the J gene TRBJ1-4; maybe TRBD1 (5 bases). Germline CDR1 and CDR2: LGHNT and FRNRAP. The CDR3 spans 17 residues. V lost 4 bases to trimming and J lost 3 bases, with 18 bases between them. The CDR3 nucleotides read TGTGCTAGTGGTTCGAACTACGAGACAGTCCCTAATGAAAAACTGTTTTTT. Amino acid sequence: CASGSNYETVPNEKLFF.

The rearrangement uses TRBV18 and TRBJ2-1; no reliable D call. Germline V CDR1 and CDR2: KGHSH, LQKENI. There are 15 residues in the CDR3. V lost 1 base to trimming and J lost 1 base, with 8 bases between them. This CDR3 reads CASSPQASSYNEQFF. CDR3 coding DNA: TGTGCCAGCTCACCACAAGCTAGTTCCTACAATGAGCAGTTCTTC.